Below, one TCR beta chain is given with its context. It lacks a known antigen. Qualities for individual bases were not recorded, and no much larger clone is one base off. Enrolling through a virtual design, the prospective study's participants ranged in age from roughly 18 to 89 years and lived across about two dozen United States geographic areas. In the prospective study, participants were assigned to cohorts based on the clinical history participants reported in a screening survey and a study questionnaire. Exposed participants had been in contact with someone with a PCR-confirmed or clinician-diagnosed COVID-19 case within 2 weeks of study entry. In the prospective study, mobile phlebotomists collected whole blood, serum and a nasopharyngeal or oropharyngeal swab from each participant. Participants in the prospective study had the option to provide additional blood draws and questionnaires over a roughly 2-month period. Blood samples from the prospective study were shipped frozen or at room temperature prior to DNA extraction.

The data were taken from a study of blood T cell repertoires in COVID-19 (TCRdb year 2020). As for the study more broadly: Samples covering the acute and convalescent phases of COVID-19 were provided by collaborators in the United States, Italy and Spain. The material from the prospective study consisted of cDNA or gDNA derived from T cells, B-cell-depleted T cells, or PBMCs. Subjects who had been exposed to COVID-19, were actively infected with it, or had recovered from it provided the deeply sampled blood TCRbeta repertoires that made up the dataset. A freely available public database, intended as a resource for researchers studying the immune response to SARS-CoV-2, is where the repertoires were released. Samples were obtained from the ongoing ImmuneRACE study (first 160 participants) and from 950 to 1,500 subjects provided by 6 global collaborators. Sample metadata almost always included a de-identified subject ID, COVID-19 status, age in years and sex. Where available, HLA class I and class II types were taken from metadata supplied by the sample provider and were not determined by assay-based typing. Overall study results and their limits: Clinical and demographic metadata were provided uncurated, with the amount varying by source and participant.

Including the terminal cysteine and phenylalanine, the CDR3 comprises 12 residues. Of all the DNA, just the CDR3 is kept, 36 bases in frame from base 1. CDR1 and CDR2 (SNHLY, FYNNEI) derive from the germline V gene. Trimming accounts for 8 bases at V and 7 bases at J, while the number of junction bases matched to no gene is 4. TCRbeta CDR3 regions were amplified from genomic DNA by means of the immunoSEQ Assay, a bias-controlled multiplex PCR. Per the original workflow: The number of nucleated cells in each sample was estimated by amplification of reference gene primers within the assay. To quantify the absolute abundance of each unique TCRbeta CDR3 rearrangement, sequence reads were collapsed and filtered. Productive Simpson clonality was computed per sample as the square root of Simpson's diversity index over productive rearrangements. This is the immuneACCESS table as TCRdb keeps it, with only in-frame sequences that have V and J called. A part of the clones is gone; compared with another copy, unresolved V genes explain less than half, and the rest is unexplained. That table supplies the V and J calls and clone size; D and trimming were determined from the DNA. This sample lists about 280,000 clones; roughly 80% were detected once. The ten largest clones represent 5% of the sample.

The sequenced sample was PBMCs or T cells enriched from blood (not recorded which). The TCR originated in a man aged 40-49 years who had been exposed to COVID-19. The rearrangement combines TRBV2 with TRBJ2-2; 7 central nucleotides agree with TRBD1. The sequence in DNA is TGTGCCAGCGGGACAGTGGGCGGGGAGCTGTTTTTT. The translation is CASGTVGGELFF.